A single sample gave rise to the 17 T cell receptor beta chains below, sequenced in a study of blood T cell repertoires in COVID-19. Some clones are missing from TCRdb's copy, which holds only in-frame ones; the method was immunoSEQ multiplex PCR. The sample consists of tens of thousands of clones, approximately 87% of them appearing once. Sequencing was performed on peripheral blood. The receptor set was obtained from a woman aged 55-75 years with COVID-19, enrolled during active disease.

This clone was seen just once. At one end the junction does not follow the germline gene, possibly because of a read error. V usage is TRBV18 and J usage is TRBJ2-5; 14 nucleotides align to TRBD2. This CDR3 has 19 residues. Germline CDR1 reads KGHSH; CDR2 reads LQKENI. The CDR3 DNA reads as TGTGCCAGCTCACAGCAATCCGGGACTAGCGGGAGATTTGGCCCCCGAGCGGACTTC. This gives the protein CASSQQSGTSGRFGPRADF.

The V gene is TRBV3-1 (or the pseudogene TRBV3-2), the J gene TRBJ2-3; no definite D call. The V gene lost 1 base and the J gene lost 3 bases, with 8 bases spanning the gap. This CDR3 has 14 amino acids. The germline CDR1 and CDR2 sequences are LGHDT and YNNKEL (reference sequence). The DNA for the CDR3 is TGTGCCAGCAGCCAAGTCCTGAGTACAGATACGCAGTATTTT. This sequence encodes CASSQVLSTDTQYF.

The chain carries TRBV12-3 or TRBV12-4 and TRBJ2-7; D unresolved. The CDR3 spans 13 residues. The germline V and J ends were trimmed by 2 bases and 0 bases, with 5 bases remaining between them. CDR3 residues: CASSLLPSYEQYF. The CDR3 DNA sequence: TGTGCCAGCAGTTTACTTCCCTCCTACGAGCAGTACTTC.

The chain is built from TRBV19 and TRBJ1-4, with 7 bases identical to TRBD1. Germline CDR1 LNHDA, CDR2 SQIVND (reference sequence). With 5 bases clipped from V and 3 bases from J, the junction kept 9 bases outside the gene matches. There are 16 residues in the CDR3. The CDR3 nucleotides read TGTGCCAGTAGTTCCTCCACAGGGGATGCTAATGAAAAACTGTTTTTT. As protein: CASSSSTGDANEKLFF.

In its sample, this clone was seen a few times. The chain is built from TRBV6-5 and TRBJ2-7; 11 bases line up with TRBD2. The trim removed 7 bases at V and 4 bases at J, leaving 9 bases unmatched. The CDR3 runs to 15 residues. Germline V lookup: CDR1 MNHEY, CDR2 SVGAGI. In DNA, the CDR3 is TGTGCCAGCACACCCGGGGGACTAGCGGATTACGAGCAGTACTTC. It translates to CASTPGGLADYEQYF.

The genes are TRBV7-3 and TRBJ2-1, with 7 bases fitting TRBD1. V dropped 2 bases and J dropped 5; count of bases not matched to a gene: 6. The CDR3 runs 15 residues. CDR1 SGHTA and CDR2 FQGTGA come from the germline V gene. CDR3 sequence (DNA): TGTGCCAGCAGCTTACCGGGACAGCGAAACAATGAGCAGTTCTTC. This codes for CASSLPGQRNNEQFF.

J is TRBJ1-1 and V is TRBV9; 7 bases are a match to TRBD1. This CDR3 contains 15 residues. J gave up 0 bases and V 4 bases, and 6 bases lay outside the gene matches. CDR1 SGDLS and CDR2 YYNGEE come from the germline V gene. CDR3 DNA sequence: TGTGCCAGCAGCACTCGGGACAGATTGAACACTGAAGCTTTCTTT. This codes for CASSTRDRLNTEAFF.

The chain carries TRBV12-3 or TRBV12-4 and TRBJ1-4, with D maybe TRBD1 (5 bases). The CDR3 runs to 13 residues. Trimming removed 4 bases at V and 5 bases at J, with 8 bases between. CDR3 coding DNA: TGTGCCAGCAGTTCCAGGGCCAATGAAAAACTGTTTTTT. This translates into CASSSRANEKLFF.

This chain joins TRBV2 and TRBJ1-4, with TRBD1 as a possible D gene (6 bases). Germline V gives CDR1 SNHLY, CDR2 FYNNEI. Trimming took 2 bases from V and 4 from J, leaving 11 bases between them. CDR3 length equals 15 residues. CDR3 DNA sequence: TGTGCCAGCAGTGAATATGGGGGCCTTAATGAAAAACTGTTTTTT. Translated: CASSEYGGLNEKLFF.

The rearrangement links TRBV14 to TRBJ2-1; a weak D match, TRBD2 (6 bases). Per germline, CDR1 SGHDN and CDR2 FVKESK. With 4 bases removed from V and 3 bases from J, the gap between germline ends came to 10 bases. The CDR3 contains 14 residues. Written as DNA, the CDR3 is TGTGCCAGCAGCCGACGACTAGGCTACAATGAGCAGTTCTTC. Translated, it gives CASSRRLGYNEQFF.

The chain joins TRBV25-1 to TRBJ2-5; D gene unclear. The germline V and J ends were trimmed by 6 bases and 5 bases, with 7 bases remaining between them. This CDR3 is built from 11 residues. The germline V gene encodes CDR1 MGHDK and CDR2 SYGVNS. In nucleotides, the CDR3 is TGTGCCAGCAGAACGGTGGAGACCCAGTACTTC. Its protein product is CASRTVETQYF. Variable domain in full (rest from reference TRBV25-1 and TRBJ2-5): EADIYQTPRYLVIGTGKKITLECSQTMGHDKMYWYQQDPGMELHLIHYSYGVNSTEKGDLSSESTVSRIRTEHFPLTLESARPSHTSQYLCASRTVETQYFGPGTRLLVL.

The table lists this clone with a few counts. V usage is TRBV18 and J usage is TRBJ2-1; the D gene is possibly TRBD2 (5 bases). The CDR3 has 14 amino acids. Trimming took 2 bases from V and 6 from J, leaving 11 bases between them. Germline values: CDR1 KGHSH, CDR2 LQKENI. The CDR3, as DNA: TGTGCCAGCTCACCAAGGGCCGGGATCAATGAGCAGTTCTTC. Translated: CASSPRAGINEQFF.

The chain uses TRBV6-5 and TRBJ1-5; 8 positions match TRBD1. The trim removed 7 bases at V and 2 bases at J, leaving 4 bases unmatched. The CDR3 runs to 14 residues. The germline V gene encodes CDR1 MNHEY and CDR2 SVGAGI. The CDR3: CASTDRGGNQPQHF. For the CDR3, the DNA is TGTGCCAGCACCGACAGGGGTGGCAATCAGCCCCAGCATTTT.

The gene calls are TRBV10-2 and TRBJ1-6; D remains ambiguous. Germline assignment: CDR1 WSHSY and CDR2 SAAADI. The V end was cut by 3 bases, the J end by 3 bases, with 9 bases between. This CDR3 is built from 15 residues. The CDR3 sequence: CASSDPEGYNSPLHF. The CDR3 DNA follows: TGCGCCAGCAGTGACCCTGAGGGCTATAATTCACCCCTCCACTTT.

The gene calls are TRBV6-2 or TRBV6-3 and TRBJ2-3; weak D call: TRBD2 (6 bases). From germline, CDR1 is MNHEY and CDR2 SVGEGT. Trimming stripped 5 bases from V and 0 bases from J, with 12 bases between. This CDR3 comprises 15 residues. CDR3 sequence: CASSPGTLSTDTQYF. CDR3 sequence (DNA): TGTGCCAGCAGTCCCGGGACTTTGAGCACAGATACGCAGTATTTT.

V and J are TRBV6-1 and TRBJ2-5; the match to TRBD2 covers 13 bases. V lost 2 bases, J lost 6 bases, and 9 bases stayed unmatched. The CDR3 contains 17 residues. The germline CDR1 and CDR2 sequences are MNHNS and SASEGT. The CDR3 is CASSEKWTSGRMKTQYF. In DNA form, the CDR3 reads TGTGCCAGCAGTGAAAAGTGGACTAGCGGGAGAATGAAGACCCAGTACTTC.

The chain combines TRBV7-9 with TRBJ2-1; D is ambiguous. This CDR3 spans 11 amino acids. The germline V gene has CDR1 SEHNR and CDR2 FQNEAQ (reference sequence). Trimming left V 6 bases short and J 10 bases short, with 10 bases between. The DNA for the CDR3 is TGTGCCAGCAGTTCCACAGAGGAGCAGTTCTTC. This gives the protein CASSSTEEQFF.